This T cell receptor (beta chain) was captured by sequencing in a study of T cell changes during pregnancy in multiple sclerosis. Generated by immunoSEQ multiplex PCR, the TCRdb table keeps only in-frame clones and is missing some. The data show 35,000 to 40,000 clones, more than 85% seen once. From germline, CDR1 is MDHEN and CDR2 SYDVKM. CDR3 length: 14 residues. The V end lost 6 bases, the J end lost 4 bases, and 15 bases lay between the germline ends. This TCR was recovered from a female donor with multiple sclerosis, enrolled in a pregnancy study. The rearrangement uses TRBV28 and TRBJ1-2; the D gene is possibly TRBD1 (5 bases). The sequencing used CD8+ T cells from peripheral blood mononuclear cells, collected in the third trimester of pregnancy. The CDR3 region is CASRTGYGTYGYTF. CDR3 nucleotide sequence: TGTGCCAGCAGAACAGGATACGGAACCTATGGCTACACCTTC.